This T cell receptor beta chain was captured in a study of blood T cell repertoires in COVID-19. Study at large: There were acute and convalescent COVID-19 samples, and they came from the United States, Italy and Spain. T cells, B-cell-depleted T cells, or PBMCs supplied cDNA or gDNA.

Individuals drawn from under 30 US areas were roughly 18 to 89 years old. This clone was picked up one time. The CDR3 runs 12 residues. Germline CDR1 reads SGDLS; CDR2 reads YYNGEE. Between the trimmed V and J ends, which lost 3 bases and 7 bases, there was a span of 10 bases. Original analysis: Amplification of reference gene primers provided the estimated nucleated cell counts. Only in-frame clones appear in the TCRdb table, and some are missing; sequencing was by immunoSEQ multiplex PCR. V and J calls and clone size follow that table, whereas D and trimming were derived from the DNA. This table has around 480,000 clones, around 90% appearing once.

This clonotype was sampled from a woman aged 18-30 years who had recovered from COVID-19. The rearrangement joins TRBV9 to TRBJ1-1; D is ambiguous. The sample consisted of PBMCs or T cells enriched from blood (not recorded which). The CDR3 loop reads CASSAPTLEAFF. The DNA of the CDR3 is TGTGCCAGCAGCGCCCCGACTCTTGAAGCTTTCTTT.